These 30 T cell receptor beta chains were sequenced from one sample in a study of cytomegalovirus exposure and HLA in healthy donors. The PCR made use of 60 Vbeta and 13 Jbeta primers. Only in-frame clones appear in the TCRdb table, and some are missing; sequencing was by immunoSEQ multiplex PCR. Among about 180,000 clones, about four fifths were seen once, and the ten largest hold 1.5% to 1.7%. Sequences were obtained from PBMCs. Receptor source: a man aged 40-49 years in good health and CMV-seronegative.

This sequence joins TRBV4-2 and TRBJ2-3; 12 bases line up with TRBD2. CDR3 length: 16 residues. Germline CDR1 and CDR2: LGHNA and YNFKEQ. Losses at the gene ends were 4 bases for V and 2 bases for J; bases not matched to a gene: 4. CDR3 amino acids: CASSPGLAGTTDTQYF. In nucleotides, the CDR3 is TGTGCCAGCAGCCCCGGACTAGCGGGGACCACAGATACGCAGTATTTT.

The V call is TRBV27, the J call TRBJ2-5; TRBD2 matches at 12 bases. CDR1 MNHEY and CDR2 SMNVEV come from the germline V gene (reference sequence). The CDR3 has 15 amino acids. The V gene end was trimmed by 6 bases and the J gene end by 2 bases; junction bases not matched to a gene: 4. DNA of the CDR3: TGTGCCAGCAGATTACTAGCGGGAGGTCAAGAGACCCAGTACTTC. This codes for CASRLLAGGQETQYF.

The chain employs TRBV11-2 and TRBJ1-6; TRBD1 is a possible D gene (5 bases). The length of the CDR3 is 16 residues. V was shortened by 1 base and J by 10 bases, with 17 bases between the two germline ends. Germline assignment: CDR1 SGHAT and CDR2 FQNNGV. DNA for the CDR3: TGTGCCAGCAGCTTAGGTCCGGGCAGGGTGGGATCACCCCTCCACTTT. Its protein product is CASSLGPGRVGSPLHF.

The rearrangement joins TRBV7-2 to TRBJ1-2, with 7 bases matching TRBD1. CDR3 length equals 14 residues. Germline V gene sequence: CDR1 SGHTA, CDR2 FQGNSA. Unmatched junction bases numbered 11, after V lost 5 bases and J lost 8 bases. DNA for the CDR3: TGTGCCAGCAGCGTGGGACAGCTTACTAAAGGCTACACCTTC. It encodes CASSVGQLTKGYTF. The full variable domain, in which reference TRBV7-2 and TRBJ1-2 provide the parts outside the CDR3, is GAGVSQSPSNKVTEKGKDVELRCDPISGHTALYWYRQSLGQGLEFLIYFQGNSAPDKSGLPSDRFSAERTGGSVSTLTIQRTQQEDSAVYLCASSVGQLTKGYTFGSGTRLTVV.

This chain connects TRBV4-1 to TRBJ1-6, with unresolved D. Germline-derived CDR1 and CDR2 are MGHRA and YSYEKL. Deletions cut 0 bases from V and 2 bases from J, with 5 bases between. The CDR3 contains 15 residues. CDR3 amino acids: CASSQELTYNSPLHF. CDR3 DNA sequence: TGCGCCAGCAGCCAAGAATTAACCTATAATTCACCCCTCCACTTT.

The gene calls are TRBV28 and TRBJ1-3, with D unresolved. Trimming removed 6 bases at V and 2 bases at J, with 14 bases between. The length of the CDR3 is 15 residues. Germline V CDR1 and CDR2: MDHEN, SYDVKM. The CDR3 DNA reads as TGTGCCAGCAGCCCCCGGGCGGGTGCTGGAAACACCATATATTTT. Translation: CASSPRAGAGNTIYF.

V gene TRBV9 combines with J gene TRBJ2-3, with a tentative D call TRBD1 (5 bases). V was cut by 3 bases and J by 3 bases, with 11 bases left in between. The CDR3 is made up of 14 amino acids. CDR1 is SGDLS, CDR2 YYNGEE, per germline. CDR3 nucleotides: TGTGCCAGCAGCGGCCCAGACAGAACAGATACGCAGTATTTT. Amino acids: CASSGPDRTDTQYF.

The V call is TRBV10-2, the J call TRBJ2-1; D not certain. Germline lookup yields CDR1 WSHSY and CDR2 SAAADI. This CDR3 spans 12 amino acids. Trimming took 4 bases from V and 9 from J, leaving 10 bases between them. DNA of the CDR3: TGCGCCAGCAGTGCTTTAACCGGTGAGCAGTTCTTC. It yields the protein CASSALTGEQFF.

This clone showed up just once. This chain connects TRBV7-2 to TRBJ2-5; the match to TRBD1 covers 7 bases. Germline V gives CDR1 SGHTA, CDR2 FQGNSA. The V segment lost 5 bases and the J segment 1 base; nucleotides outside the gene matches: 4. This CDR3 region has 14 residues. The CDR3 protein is CASSRDSSQETQYF. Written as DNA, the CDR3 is TGTGCCAGCAGCCGGGACAGCTCCCAAGAGACCCAGTACTTC.

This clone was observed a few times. This chain's CDR3 is CASSLGQIPEAFF. The CDR3 bases are TGTGCCAGCAGCCTCGGACAGATCCCTGAAGCTTTCTTT. The genes are TRBV5-5 and TRBJ1-1; TRBD1 might be the D (6 bases). Germline CDR1 reads SGHKS; CDR2 reads YYEKEE (reference sequence). The CDR3 covers 13 residues. Trimming cost V 4 bases and J 6 bases, with 13 bases left between them.

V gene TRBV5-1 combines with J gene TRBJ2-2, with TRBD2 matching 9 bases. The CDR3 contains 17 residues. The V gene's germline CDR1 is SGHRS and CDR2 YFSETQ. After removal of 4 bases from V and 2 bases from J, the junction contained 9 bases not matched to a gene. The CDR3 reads CASSPSVSGRNTGELFF. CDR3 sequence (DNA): TGCGCCAGCAGCCCATCGGTTAGCGGGAGAAACACCGGGGAGCTGTTTTTT.

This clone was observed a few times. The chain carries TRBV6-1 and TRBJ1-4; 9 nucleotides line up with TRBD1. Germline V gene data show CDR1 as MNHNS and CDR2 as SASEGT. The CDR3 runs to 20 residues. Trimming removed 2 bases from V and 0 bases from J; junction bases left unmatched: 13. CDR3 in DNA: TGTGCCAGCAGTGAATTCCCACCCGGGACAGGGAGTGCAACTAATGAAAAACTGTTTTTT. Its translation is CASSEFPPGTGSATNEKLFF.

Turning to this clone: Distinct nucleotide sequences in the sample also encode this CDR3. The CDR3 DNA is TGTGCCAGCAGTTACCGGGGCAGGGGTTCCGGAAACACCATATATTTT. Its translation: CASSYRGRGSGNTIYF. The chain has TRBV6-6 and TRBJ1-3; possibly TRBD1 for D (6 bases). The ends were cut back, 2 bases at V and 4 bases at J, with 15 bases in the middle. The germline gives CDR1 MNHNY, CDR2 SVGAGI (reference sequence). The CDR3 consists of 16 residues.

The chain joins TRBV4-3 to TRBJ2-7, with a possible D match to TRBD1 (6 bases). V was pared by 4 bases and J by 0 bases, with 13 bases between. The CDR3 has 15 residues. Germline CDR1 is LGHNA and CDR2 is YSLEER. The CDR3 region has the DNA TGCGCCAGCAGCCCGGACAGCACCTTCTCCTACGAGCAGTACTTC. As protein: CASSPDSTFSYEQYF.

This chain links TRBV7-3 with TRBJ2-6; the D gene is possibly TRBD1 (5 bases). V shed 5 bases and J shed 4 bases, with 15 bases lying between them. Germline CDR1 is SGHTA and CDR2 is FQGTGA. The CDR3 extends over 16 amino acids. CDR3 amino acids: CASSQTGRAGANVLTF. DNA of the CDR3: TGTGCCAGCAGCCAAACGGGCAGGGCCGGGGCCAACGTCCTGACTTTC.

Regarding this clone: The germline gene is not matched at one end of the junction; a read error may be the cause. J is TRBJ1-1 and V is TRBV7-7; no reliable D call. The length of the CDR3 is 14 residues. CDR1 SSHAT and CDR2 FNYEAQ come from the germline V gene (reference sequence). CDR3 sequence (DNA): TGTGCTAGCAGCTTAGGGCCCGGGGACACTGAAGCTTTCTTT. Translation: CASSLGPGDTEAFF. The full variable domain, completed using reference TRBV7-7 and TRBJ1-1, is GAGVSQSPRYKVTKRGQDVTLRCDPISSHATLYWYQQALGQGPEFLTYFNYEAQPDKSGLPSDRFSAERPEGSISTLTIQRTEQRDSAMYRCASSLGPGDTEAFFGQGTRLTVV.

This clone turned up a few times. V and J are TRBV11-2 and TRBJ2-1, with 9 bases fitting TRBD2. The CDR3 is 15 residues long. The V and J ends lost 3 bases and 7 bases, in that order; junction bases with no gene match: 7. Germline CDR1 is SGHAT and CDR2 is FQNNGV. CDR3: CASSFGGGATNEQFF. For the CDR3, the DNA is TGTGCCAGCAGCTTCGGCGGGGGGGCCACGAATGAGCAGTTCTTC.

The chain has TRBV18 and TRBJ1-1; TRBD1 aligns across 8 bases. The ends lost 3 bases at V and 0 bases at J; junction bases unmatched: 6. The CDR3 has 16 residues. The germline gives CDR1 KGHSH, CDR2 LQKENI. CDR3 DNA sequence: TGTGCCAGCTCACCTTACGACAGGGGTGTGAACACTGAAGCTTTCTTT. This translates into CASSPYDRGVNTEAFF.

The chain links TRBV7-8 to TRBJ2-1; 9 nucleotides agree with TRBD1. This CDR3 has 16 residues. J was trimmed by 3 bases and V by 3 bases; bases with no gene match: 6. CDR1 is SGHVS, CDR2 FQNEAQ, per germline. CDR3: CASSLPGTGNYNEQFF. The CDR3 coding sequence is TGTGCCAGCAGCTTGCCTGGGACAGGGAACTACAATGAGCAGTTCTTC.

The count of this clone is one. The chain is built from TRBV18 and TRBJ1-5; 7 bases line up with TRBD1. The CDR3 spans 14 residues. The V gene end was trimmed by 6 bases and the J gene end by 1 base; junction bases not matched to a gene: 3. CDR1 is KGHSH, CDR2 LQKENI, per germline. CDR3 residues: CASSPDRSNQPQHF. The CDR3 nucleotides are TGTGCCAGCTCGCCGGACAGGAGCAATCAGCCCCAGCATTTT.

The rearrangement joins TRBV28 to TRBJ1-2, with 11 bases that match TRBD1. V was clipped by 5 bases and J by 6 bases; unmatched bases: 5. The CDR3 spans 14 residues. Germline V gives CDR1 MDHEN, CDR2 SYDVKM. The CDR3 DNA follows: TGTGCCAGCAGTCCCAGGGACAGGGGGGATGGCTACACCTTC. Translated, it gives CASSPRDRGDGYTF.

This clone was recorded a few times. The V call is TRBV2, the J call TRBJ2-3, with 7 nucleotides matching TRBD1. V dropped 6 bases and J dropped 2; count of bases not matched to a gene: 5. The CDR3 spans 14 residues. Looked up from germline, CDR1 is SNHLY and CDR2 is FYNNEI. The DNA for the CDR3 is TGTGCCAGCAGGAAACAGGGGAACACAGATACGCAGTATTTT. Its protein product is CASRKQGNTDTQYF.

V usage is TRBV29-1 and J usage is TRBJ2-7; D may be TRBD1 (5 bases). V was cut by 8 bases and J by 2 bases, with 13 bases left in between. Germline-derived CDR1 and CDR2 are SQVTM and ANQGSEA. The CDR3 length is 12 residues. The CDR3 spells CSTRASTYEQYF. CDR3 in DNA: TGCAGCACCAGGGCGTCAACCTACGAGCAGTACTTC.

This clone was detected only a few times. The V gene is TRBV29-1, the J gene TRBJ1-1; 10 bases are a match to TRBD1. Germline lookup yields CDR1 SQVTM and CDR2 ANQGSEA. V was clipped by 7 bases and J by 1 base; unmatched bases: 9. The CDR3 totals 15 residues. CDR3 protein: CSGRQGARGNTEAFF. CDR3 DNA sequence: TGCAGCGGCCGACAGGGGGCCAGAGGGAACACTGAAGCTTTCTTT. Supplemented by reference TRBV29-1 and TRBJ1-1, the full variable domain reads SAVISQKPSRDICQRGTSLTIQCQVDSQVTMMFWYRQQPGQSLTLIATANQGSEATYESGFVIDKFPISRPNLTFSTLTVSNMSPEDSSIYLCSGRQGARGNTEAFFGQGTRLTVV.

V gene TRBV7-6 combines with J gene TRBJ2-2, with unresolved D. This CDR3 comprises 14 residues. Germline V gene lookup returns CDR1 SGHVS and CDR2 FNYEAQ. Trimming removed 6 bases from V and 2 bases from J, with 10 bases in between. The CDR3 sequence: CASRPQSNTGELFF. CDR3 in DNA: TGTGCCAGCAGACCACAGAGTAACACCGGGGAGCTGTTTTTT.

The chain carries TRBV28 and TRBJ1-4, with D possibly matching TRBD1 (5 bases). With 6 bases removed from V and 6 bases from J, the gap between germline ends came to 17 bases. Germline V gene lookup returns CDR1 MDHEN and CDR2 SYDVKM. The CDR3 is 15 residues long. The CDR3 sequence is CASSLAGGSHEKLFF. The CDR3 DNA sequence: TGTGCCAGCAGCCTAGCCGGGGGTTCCCATGAAAAACTGTTTTTT.

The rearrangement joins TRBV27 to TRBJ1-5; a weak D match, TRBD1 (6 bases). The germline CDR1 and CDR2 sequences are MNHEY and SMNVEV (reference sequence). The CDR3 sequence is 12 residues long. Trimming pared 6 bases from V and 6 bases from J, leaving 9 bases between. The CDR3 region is CASRQGFQPQHF. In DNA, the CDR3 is TGTGCCAGCAGACAGGGCTTTCAGCCCCAGCATTTT.

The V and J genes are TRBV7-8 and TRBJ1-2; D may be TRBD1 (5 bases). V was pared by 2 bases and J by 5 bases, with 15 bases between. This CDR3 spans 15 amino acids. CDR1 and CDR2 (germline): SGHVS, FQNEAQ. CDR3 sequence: CASSLNSGTGYGYTF. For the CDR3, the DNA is TGTGCCAGCAGCTTAAATTCGGGGACTGGGTATGGCTACACCTTC.

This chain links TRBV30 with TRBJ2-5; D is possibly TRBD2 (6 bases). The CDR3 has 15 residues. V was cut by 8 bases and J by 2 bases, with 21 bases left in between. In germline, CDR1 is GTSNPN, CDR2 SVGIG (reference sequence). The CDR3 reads CARDPGASDQETQYF. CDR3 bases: TGTGCCCGGGATCCCGGGGCTAGCGATCAAGAGACCCAGTACTTC.

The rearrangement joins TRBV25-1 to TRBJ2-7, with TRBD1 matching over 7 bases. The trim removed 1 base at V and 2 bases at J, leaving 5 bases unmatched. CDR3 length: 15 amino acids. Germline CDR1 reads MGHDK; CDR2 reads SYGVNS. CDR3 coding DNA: TGTGCCAGCAGTGAATCCTCAAGGGGGCCCTACGAGCAGTACTTC. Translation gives CASSESSRGPYEQYF.